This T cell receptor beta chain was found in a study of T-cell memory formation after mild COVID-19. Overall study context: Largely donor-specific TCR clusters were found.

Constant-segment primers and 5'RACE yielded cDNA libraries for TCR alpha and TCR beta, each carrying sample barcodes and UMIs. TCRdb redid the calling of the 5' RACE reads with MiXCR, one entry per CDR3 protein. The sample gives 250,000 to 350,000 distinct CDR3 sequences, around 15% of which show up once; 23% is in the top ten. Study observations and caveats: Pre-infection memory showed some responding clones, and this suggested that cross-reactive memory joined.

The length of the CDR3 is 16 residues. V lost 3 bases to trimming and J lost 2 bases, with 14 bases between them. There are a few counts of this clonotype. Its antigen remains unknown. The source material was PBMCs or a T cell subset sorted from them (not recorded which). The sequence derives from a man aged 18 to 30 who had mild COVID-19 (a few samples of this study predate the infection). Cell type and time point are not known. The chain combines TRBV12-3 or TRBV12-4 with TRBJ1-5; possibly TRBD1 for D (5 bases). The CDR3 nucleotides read TGTGCCAGCAGTTTTGAGTATCCCAGGGGCAATCAGCCCCAGCATTTT. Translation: CASSFEYPRGNQPQHF.